Following are 8 T cell receptor beta chains from one sample sequenced in a study of metastatic and nonmetastatic thyroid tumors. TCRdb used MiXCR to call clones anew from the PCR reads. The sample yields 85,000 to 100,000 clones, about 13% seen once. No patient had received any treatment before thyroid surgery. The specimen was blood. These receptors were taken from a female donor with papillary thyroid cancer or a benign thyroid nodule (not recorded which). Some clones in this sample may be carry-over from other donors' samples.

This clone was observed many times. The chain joins TRBV20-1 to TRBJ2-3; 13 positions match TRBD2. V lost 1 base to trimming and J lost 2 bases; unmatched junction nucleotides: 3. CDR3 length: 16 residues. In germline, CDR1 is DFQATT, CDR2 SNEGSKA (reference sequence). The CDR3 nucleotides are TGCAGTGCTAGAGCCGGGACTAGCGGGGTCACAGATACGCAGTATTTT. Encoded protein: CSARAGTSGVTDTQYF.

About this clone itself: A much bigger clone sits one base away, suggesting this may be a read error. The V call is TRBV29-1, the J call TRBJ2-7; no reliable D call. The CDR3 sequence is 12 residues long. Germline CDR1 SQVTM, CDR2 ANQGSEA. CDR3 region: CRVVVGTYEQYF. The CDR3 DNA follows: TGCAGAGTTGTTGTAGGTACCTACGAGCAGTACTTC.

This clone was counted at least ten times. The rearrangement uses TRBV19 and TRBJ1-2, with 7 nucleotides matching TRBD1. V gave up 5 bases and J gave up 8 bases; unmatched junction bases: 14. The CDR3 has 15 residues. Germline CDR1 reads LNHDA; CDR2 reads SQIVND (reference sequence). The DNA for the CDR3 is TGTGCCAGTAGTTCGCGCGGACAGGCCAATGCGGGCTACACCTTC. Translated, it gives CASSSRGQANAGYTF.

This clone has a count of ten or more. Germline and junction disagree at one end, which may indicate a read error. The chain uses TRBV9 and TRBJ1-3; no clear D gene. Germline V gene lookup returns CDR1 SGDLS and CDR2 YYNGEE. This CDR3 is built from 13 residues. CDR3 loop: CASSDRTGNTIYF. CDR3 nucleotides: TGTGCCAGCAGCGACCGGACTGGGAACACCATATATTTT.

This clone was seen at least ten times. The V and J genes are TRBV27 and TRBJ2-2; 8 bases are a match to TRBD1. The V gene's germline CDR1 is MNHEY and CDR2 SMNVEV (reference sequence). With 6 bases clipped from V and 7 bases from J, the junction kept 7 bases outside the gene matches. This CDR3 has 14 amino acids. Here the CDR3 reads CASSGQGSVGELFF. The CDR3 nucleotides read TGTGCCAGCAGCGGACAGGGATCGGTCGGGGAGCTGTTTTTT.

This clone has at least ten counts. The chain is built from TRBV13 and TRBJ1-6, with a possible D match to TRBD1 (5 bases). Between the trimmed V and J ends, which lost 5 bases and 8 bases, there was a span of 19 bases. Germline V gives CDR1 PRHDT, CDR2 FYEKMQ (reference sequence). The CDR3 extends over 16 amino acids. CDR3 sequence (DNA): TGTGCCAGCAGCGGACACACAGGAAGCCGTTATTCACCCCTCCACTTT. Amino acids: CASSGHTGSRYSPLHF.

The sample holds many counts of this clone. The chain recombines TRBV5-5 with TRBJ2-7, with unresolved D. Trimming left V 0 bases short and J 0 bases short, with 13 bases between. The germline V gene encodes CDR1 SGHKS and CDR2 YYEKEE (reference sequence). The CDR3 consists of 16 residues. CDR3 residues: CASSLDASTASYEQYF. The DNA for the CDR3 is TGTGCCAGCAGCTTGGATGCCAGCACGGCCTCCTACGAGCAGTACTTC.

This clone was found a few times. A much larger clone lies a single base off, so this may be a read error. The chain couples TRBV30 to TRBJ2-3; no clear D. CDR3 length: 14 residues. Germline CDR1 GTSNPN, CDR2 SVGIG (reference sequence). The V end lost 0 bases, the J end lost 5 bases, and 12 bases lay between the germline ends. In DNA form, the CDR3 reads TGTGCCTGGAGTGTAGTCCTAAGAGTAGATACGCAGTATTTT. This gives the protein CAWSVVLRVDTQYF.